The 14 T cell receptor beta chains reported below all come from one sample, sequenced in a study of blood T cell repertoires in COVID-19. Data came from immunoSEQ multiplex PCR; TCRdb stores just in-frame clones and leaves some out. The sample includes about 70,000 clones, roughly 86% of them seen just once. Specimen: peripheral blood. These receptors came from a man in his sixties or seventies with active COVID-19.

The CDR3 sequence: CASSSAGELFF. In nucleotides, the CDR3 is TGTGCCAGCTCTAGCGCCGGGGAGCTGTTTTTT. This sequence joins TRBV12-3 or TRBV12-4 and TRBJ2-2; possibly TRBD2 for D (6 bases). The CDR3 runs 11 residues. The V end lost 8 bases, the J end lost 6 bases, and 7 bases lay between the germline ends.

The chain uses TRBV19 and TRBJ1-1; a weak D match, TRBD1 (6 bases). Germline V gene lookup returns CDR1 LNHDA and CDR2 SQIVND (reference sequence). The length of the CDR3 is 19 residues. Trimming shortened V by 0 bases and J by 3 bases, and 23 bases separated the two germline ends. The CDR3 spells CASSIDLYRSQKGDTEAFF. The DNA of the CDR3 is TGTGCCAGTAGTATAGATCTTTACCGCAGCCAAAAGGGGGACACTGAAGCTTTCTTT.

The rearrangement uses TRBV10-3 and TRBJ2-5; 10 bases are a match to TRBD1. Germline trimming cut 9 bases from V and 5 bases from J; bases unmatched to any gene: 9. The CDR3 is 14 amino acids. Germline CDR1 is ENHRY and CDR2 is SYGVKD. The CDR3 sequence: CAIRPTGGAETQYF. The CDR3, as DNA: TGTGCCATACGCCCGACAGGGGGCGCGGAGACCCAGTACTTC.

V and J are TRBV19 and TRBJ2-2, with 15 nucleotides matching TRBD2. The CDR3 is 20 residues long. With 5 bases clipped from V and 1 base from J, the junction kept 11 bases outside the gene matches. CDR1 and CDR2 from the germline V gene are LNHDA and SQIVND (reference sequence). The CDR3 DNA reads TGTGCCAGTAGTGGACCGGGACTAGCGGGAGGCTGGGGGAACACCGGGGAGCTGTTTTTT. Its translation is CASSGPGLAGGWGNTGELFF.

The V call is TRBV12-3 or TRBV12-4, the J call TRBJ2-2; 7 nucleotides match TRBD1. With V trimmed by 8 bases and J by 1 base, 1 base remained unmatched. The CDR3 sequence is 13 residues long. DNA of the CDR3: TGTGCCAGCGACAGGGAGAACACCGGGGAGCTGTTTTTT. It codes for CASDRENTGELFF.

The J gene is TRBJ1-6, the V gene TRBV14, with 8 bases lining up with TRBD1. V lost 6 bases to trimming and J lost 7 bases; unmatched junction nucleotides: 11. CDR3 size: 16 residues. Germline V gives CDR1 SGHDN, CDR2 FVKESK. The CDR3 sequence: CASRGLAGGENSPLHF. The CDR3 DNA is TGTGCCAGCAGGGGTCTTGCAGGGGGCGAAAATTCACCCCTCCACTTT.

V is TRBV6-6 and J is TRBJ1-6; 7 nucleotides align to TRBD1. V lost 5 bases to trimming and J lost 10 bases; unmatched junction nucleotides: 2. This CDR3 is 12 amino acids long. CDR1 is MNHNY and CDR2 is SVGAGI in the germline V gene (reference sequence). CDR3 sequence reads: CASSDRDSPLHF. The CDR3 DNA follows: TGTGCCAGCAGTGACAGGGACTCACCCCTCCACTTT.

This chain joins TRBV18 and TRBJ1-2; 9 positions agree with TRBD1. This CDR3 contains 17 residues. Unmatched junction bases numbered 5, after V lost 0 bases and J lost 0 bases. Germline V gene lookup returns CDR1 KGHSH and CDR2 LQKENI. The CDR3 nucleotides are TGTGCCAGCTCACCACCCCCCGGACAGGGGCCTAACTATGGCTACACCTTC. Translating gives CASSPPPGQGPNYGYTF.

V and J are TRBV29-1 and TRBJ1-2; 7 bases fit TRBD1. J lost 0 bases, V lost 7 bases, and 5 bases had no gene match. Germline CDR1 is SQVTM and CDR2 is ANQGSEA. The CDR3 runs to 13 residues. The CDR3 is CSGGTDPNYGYTF. The CDR3 DNA reads as TGCAGCGGCGGGACAGACCCTAACTATGGCTACACCTTC.

There are a few counts of this clone. This sequence joins TRBV19 and TRBJ2-3, with D perhaps matching TRBD1 (6 bases). Germline V gives CDR1 LNHDA, CDR2 SQIVND (reference sequence). The CDR3 is 17 amino acids. Trimming left V 3 bases short and J 4 bases short, with 20 bases between. The CDR3 spells CASSMVQGSWGADTQYF. The CDR3 DNA sequence: TGTGCCAGTAGTATGGTCCAGGGGAGTTGGGGCGCAGATACGCAGTATTTT.

The chain combines TRBV29-1 with TRBJ2-3, with 13 positions matching TRBD2. Losses at the gene ends were 6 bases for V and 4 bases for J; bases not matched to a gene: 7. The CDR3 runs to 15 residues. Germline CDR1 is SQVTM and CDR2 is ANQGSEA. CDR3 nucleotide sequence: TGCAGCGTCCGGACTAGCGGGAGTAGGGCAGATACGCAGTATTTT. It encodes CSVRTSGSRADTQYF.

This chain joins TRBV7-2 and TRBJ2-7; 16 bases are a match to TRBD2. J gave up 6 bases and V 6 bases, and 8 bases lay outside the gene matches. This CDR3 comprises 16 residues. The V gene's germline CDR1 is SGHTA and CDR2 FQGNSA. The CDR3: CASRPGLAGGPLEQYF. CDR3 nucleotides: TGTGCCAGCAGGCCGGGACTAGCGGGAGGGCCCCTCGAGCAGTACTTC.

J is TRBJ2-1 and V is TRBV21-1; whether TRBD1, the table's D call, matches the DNA was not checked. TRBV21-1 is a pseudogene locus. The CDR3 loop spans 15 amino acids. DNA for the CDR3: TGTGCCAGCCACAGGGGGCTAGCGGGCTACAATGAGCAGTTCTTC. Translation: CASHRGLAGYNEQFF.

This clone appeared a single time. The V and J genes are TRBV19 and TRBJ1-1; D unresolved. This CDR3 contains 15 residues. Germline lookup yields CDR1 LNHDA and CDR2 SQIVND (reference sequence). Trimming cost V 7 bases and J 2 bases, with 17 bases left between them. The CDR3 is CASMEAQAGNTEAFF. CDR3 coding DNA: TGTGCCAGTATGGAGGCGCAGGCGGGAAACACTGAAGCTTTCTTT.